Listed below are T cell receptor beta chains from one sample, sequenced in a study of radiation and T cells in renal cell carcinoma. Assay: immunoSEQ multiplex PCR; the TCRdb copy retains only in-frame clones and omits some. The table lists about 130,000 clones, 70% to 90% of them singletons. The source was blood, collected from a patient whose treatment included radiotherapy and nephrectomy. The source of these receptors is a woman between 45 and 60 years old with renal cell carcinoma. Each CDR3 is given with its conserved first and last residue. The D gene is left open where the match is weak. Some rows mark clone size as missing; the rest say once, few, many or name a class of expanded clone.

cdr3_aa: CASSRSDSSGYTF
cdr3_nt: TGTGCCAGCAGCCGTTCTGACAGTTCGGGCTACACCTTC
cdr3_length: 13
v_call: TRBV7-9
d_call: .
j_call: TRBJ1-2
clone_size: .

cdr3_aa: CASSENPAPGIQYF
cdr3_nt: TGTGCCAGCAGTGAAAATCCTGCTCCGGGAATCCAGTACTTC
cdr3_length: 14
v_call: TRBV6-1
d_call: .
j_call: TRBJ2-5
clone_size: once

cdr3_aa: CASSAARSEQYF
cdr3_nt: TGTGCCAGCAGCGCCGCGAGGAGCGAGCAGTACTTC
cdr3_length: 12
v_call: TRBV13
d_call: .
j_call: TRBJ2-7
clone_size: .

cdr3_aa: CATSPFSGGAQEQFF
cdr3_nt: TGTGCCACCAGCCCCTTTAGCGGGGGGGCCCAAGAGCAGTTCTTC
cdr3_length: 15
v_call: TRBV15
d_call: TRBD2
j_call: TRBJ2-1
clone_size: .

cdr3_aa: CSVEDPSPDTQYF
cdr3_nt: TGCAGCGTTGAGGACCCATCCCCAGATACGCAGTATTTT
cdr3_length: 13
v_call: TRBV29-1
d_call: .
j_call: TRBJ2-3
clone_size: .

cdr3_aa: CASSFRGPIPDEQYF
cdr3_nt: TGTGCCAGCAGCTTCAGGGGGCCCATCCCCGACGAGCAGTACTTC
cdr3_length: 15
v_call: TRBV7-9
d_call: TRBD1
j_call: TRBJ2-7
clone_size: once

cdr3_aa: CASSIRVLYGNSPLHF
cdr3_nt: TGTGCCAGTAGTATTCGGGTTCTGTATGGCAATTCACCCCTCCACTTT
cdr3_length: 16
v_call: TRBV19
d_call: .
j_call: TRBJ1-6
clone_size: .

cdr3_aa: CASQGPLNTGELFF
cdr3_nt: TGCGCCAGCCAGGGACCGTTAAACACCGGGGAGCTGTTTTTT
cdr3_length: 14
v_call: TRBV5-1
d_call: .
j_call: TRBJ2-2
clone_size: .

cdr3_aa: CASSQGQGKNSPLHF
cdr3_nt: TGTGCCAGCAGCCAAGGCCAGGGAAAAAATTCACCCCTCCACTTT
cdr3_length: 15
v_call: TRBV14
d_call: .
j_call: TRBJ1-6
clone_size: .

cdr3_aa: CATSGPDRANYGYTF
cdr3_nt: TGTGCCACCAGCGGACCGGACAGAGCTAACTATGGCTACACCTTC
cdr3_length: 15
v_call: TRBV15
d_call: .
j_call: TRBJ1-2
clone_size: .

cdr3_aa: CASSQDRQIQSPLHF
cdr3_nt: TGCGCCAGCAGCCAAGACCGACAGATACAATCACCCCTCCACTTT
cdr3_length: 15
v_call: TRBV4-3
d_call: .
j_call: TRBJ1-6
clone_size: .

cdr3_aa: CASRGQGSSNYGYTF
cdr3_nt: TGTGCCAGCAGGGGACAGGGGTCCTCTAACTATGGCTACACCTTC
cdr3_length: 15
v_call: TRBV9
d_call: TRBD1
j_call: TRBJ1-2
clone_size: .

cdr3_aa: CAWSSLAGGYSYNEQFF
cdr3_nt: TGTGCCTGGAGTAGCCTAGCGGGGGGGTATTCCTACAATGAGCAGTTCTTC
cdr3_length: 17
v_call: TRBV30
d_call: TRBD2
j_call: TRBJ2-1
clone_size: .

cdr3_aa: CASSLSNTEAFF
cdr3_nt: TGTGCCAGCAGCTTATCGAACACTGAAGCTTTCTTT
cdr3_length: 12
v_call: TRBV7-9
d_call: .
j_call: TRBJ1-1
clone_size: .

cdr3_aa: CASSAFGTSGGYNEQFF
cdr3_nt: TGTGCCAGCAGCGCGTTCGGGACTAGCGGGGGTTACAATGAGCAGTTCTTC
cdr3_length: 17
v_call: TRBV9
d_call: TRBD2
j_call: TRBJ2-1
clone_size: .

cdr3_aa: CASGQLRSTEAFF
cdr3_nt: TGTGCCTCCGGACAGCTAAGAAGCACTGAAGCTTTCTTT
cdr3_length: 13
v_call: TRBV6-1
d_call: .
j_call: TRBJ1-1
clone_size: .

cdr3_aa: CASSWGSQGVYGYTF
cdr3_nt: TGCGCCAGCAGCTGGGGCTCCCAGGGGGTTTATGGCTACACCTTC
cdr3_length: 15
v_call: TRBV5-1
d_call: TRBD1
j_call: TRBJ1-2
clone_size: .

cdr3_aa: CAWSIDIREQYF
cdr3_nt: TGTGCCTGGAGTATTGACATACGCGAGCAGTACTTC
cdr3_length: 12
v_call: TRBV30
d_call: .
j_call: TRBJ2-7
clone_size: .

cdr3_aa: CSVHGGRGGTYNEQFF
cdr3_nt: TGCAGCGTTCACGGTGGTCGCGGGGGGACTTACAATGAGCAGTTCTTC
cdr3_length: 16
v_call: TRBV29-1
d_call: TRBD2
j_call: TRBJ2-1
clone_size: .

cdr3_aa: CASSMQRGGTGELFF
cdr3_nt: TGTGCCAGTAGTATGCAGCGGGGGGGCACCGGGGAGCTGTTTTTT
cdr3_length: 15
v_call: TRBV19
d_call: TRBD2
j_call: TRBJ2-2
clone_size: .

cdr3_aa: CASSLAVGTGQETQYF
cdr3_nt: TGCGCCAGCAGCTTGGCCGTAGGGACAGGGCAAGAGACCCAGTACTTC
cdr3_length: 16
v_call: TRBV5-1
d_call: TRBD1
j_call: TRBJ2-5
clone_size: .

cdr3_aa: CASRTSGGPGELFF
cdr3_nt: TGTGCCAGCAGGACTAGCGGGGGTCCCGGGGAGCTGTTTTTT
cdr3_length: 14
v_call: TRBV25-1
d_call: TRBD2
j_call: TRBJ2-2
clone_size: once

cdr3_aa: CASILGSPGPGYTF
cdr3_nt: TGTGCCAGCATCTTAGGCAGTCCCGGGCCTGGCTACACCTTC
cdr3_length: 14
v_call: TRBV7-9
d_call: .
j_call: TRBJ1-2
clone_size: .

cdr3_aa: CASSLAVGPTTEAFF
cdr3_nt: TGTGCCAGCAGCTTAGCAGTAGGACCGACCACTGAAGCTTTCTTT
cdr3_length: 15
v_call: TRBV11-2
d_call: .
j_call: TRBJ1-1
clone_size: few

cdr3_aa: CASSLGGYNSPLHF
cdr3_nt: TGTGCCAGCAGCTTAGGAGGATATAATTCACCCCTCCACTTT
cdr3_length: 14
v_call: TRBV7-2
d_call: .
j_call: TRBJ1-6
clone_size: few

cdr3_aa: CASSPGGGTGGEKLFF
cdr3_nt: TGCGCCAGCAGCCCTGGTGGGGGGACAGGGGGCGAAAAACTGTTTTTT
cdr3_length: 16
v_call: TRBV5-1
d_call: TRBD1
j_call: TRBJ1-4
clone_size: .

cdr3_aa: CASSYSTGNTEAFF
cdr3_nt: TGTGCCAGCAGTTACTCGACCGGAAACACTGAAGCTTTCTTT
cdr3_length: 14
v_call: TRBV6-6
d_call: .
j_call: TRBJ1-1
clone_size: .

cdr3_aa: CASSADSWDEKLFF
cdr3_nt: TGTGCCAGCAGCGCGGACTCTTGGGACGAAAAACTGTTTTTT
cdr3_length: 14
v_call: TRBV7-2
d_call: .
j_call: TRBJ1-4
clone_size: .

cdr3_aa: CASSRTSGGQYEQYF
cdr3_nt: TGTGCCAGCAGCCGGACTAGCGGGGGACAATACGAGCAGTACTTC
cdr3_length: 15
v_call: TRBV5-5
d_call: TRBD2
j_call: TRBJ2-7
clone_size: once

cdr3_aa: CASSAGQGDGYTF
cdr3_nt: TGTGCCAGCAGCGCCGGACAGGGAGATGGCTACACCTTC
cdr3_length: 13
v_call: TRBV7-6
d_call: TRBD1
j_call: TRBJ1-2
clone_size: .

cdr3_aa: CAVRGESYEQFF
cdr3_nt: TGTGCCGTAAGAGGAGAAAGCTATGAGCAGTTCTTC
cdr3_length: 12
v_call: TRBV2
d_call: .
j_call: TRBJ2-1
clone_size: .

cdr3_aa: CASKPGRHNYGYTF
cdr3_nt: TGTGCCAGCAAGCCCGGACGGCACAACTATGGCTACACCTTC
cdr3_length: 14
v_call: TRBV6-5
d_call: .
j_call: TRBJ1-2
clone_size: once

cdr3_aa: CASSHRRQGQGIPFSSGNTIYF
cdr3_nt: TGTGCCAGCAGCCACCGCAGACAGGGACAGGGGATCCCCTTCTCTTCTGGAAACACCATATATTTT
cdr3_length: 22
v_call: TRBV9
d_call: TRBD1
j_call: TRBJ1-3
clone_size: .

cdr3_aa: CASSGRSGNTIYF
cdr3_nt: TGTGCCAGCAGCGGCAGGTCTGGAAACACCATATATTTT
cdr3_length: 13
v_call: TRBV7-2
d_call: .
j_call: TRBJ1-3
clone_size: .

cdr3_aa: CASSLGGNTDTQYF
cdr3_nt: TGTGCCAGCAGCTTGGGGGGAAACACAGATACGCAGTATTTT
cdr3_length: 14
v_call: TRBV5-4
d_call: .
j_call: TRBJ2-3
clone_size: .

cdr3_aa: CASSPEGQPFYEQYF
cdr3_nt: TGTGCCAGCAGCCCCGAGGGACAGCCTTTCTACGAGCAGTACTTC
cdr3_length: 15
v_call: TRBV7-3
d_call: TRBD1
j_call: TRBJ2-7
clone_size: .

cdr3_aa: CASGGQRNTEAFF
cdr3_nt: TGTGCCAGCGGAGGACAGAGGAACACTGAAGCTTTCTTT
cdr3_length: 13
v_call: TRBV7-2
d_call: .
j_call: TRBJ1-1
clone_size: .

cdr3_aa: CASSSRSDSYNEQFF
cdr3_nt: TGTGCCAGCAGCTCGAGATCGGACTCATACAATGAGCAGTTCTTC
cdr3_length: 15
v_call: TRBV5-4
d_call: .
j_call: TRBJ2-1
clone_size: .

cdr3_aa: CASSYFQVGTNSPLHF
cdr3_nt: TGTGCCAGCAGTTATTTTCAAGTAGGGACAAATTCACCCCTCCACTTT
cdr3_length: 16
v_call: TRBV6-6
d_call: .
j_call: TRBJ1-6
clone_size: .

cdr3_aa: CASRRTGGEGNSPLHF
cdr3_nt: TGTGCCAGCAGGCGGACAGGGGGCGAGGGAAATTCACCCCTCCACTTT
cdr3_length: 16
v_call: TRBV2
d_call: TRBD1
j_call: TRBJ1-6
clone_size: .

cdr3_aa: CAWSVSGQETQYF
cdr3_nt: TGTGCCTGGAGTGTTAGCGGGCAAGAGACCCAGTACTTC
cdr3_length: 13
v_call: TRBV30
d_call: TRBD2
j_call: TRBJ2-5
clone_size: once

cdr3_aa: CASSPRTRTGEKLFF
cdr3_nt: TGTGCCAGCTCACCAAGGACAAGGACGGGTGAAAAACTGTTTTTT
cdr3_length: 15
v_call: TRBV18
d_call: .
j_call: TRBJ1-4
clone_size: .

cdr3_aa: CAISLDRAYNEQFF
cdr3_nt: TGTGCCATCAGCCTGGACAGGGCGTACAATGAGCAGTTCTTC
cdr3_length: 14
v_call: TRBV10-3
d_call: TRBD1
j_call: TRBJ2-1
clone_size: .

cdr3_aa: CASSEGLADTQYF
cdr3_nt: TGTGCCAGCAGTGAGGGACTAGCGGATACGCAGTATTTT
cdr3_length: 13
v_call: TRBV2
d_call: TRBD2
j_call: TRBJ2-3
clone_size: .

cdr3_aa: CASSQPFGGGPYEQYF
cdr3_nt: TGTGCCAGCAGCCAACCCTTTGGAGGGGGCCCCTACGAGCAGTACTTC
cdr3_length: 16
v_call: TRBV14
d_call: .
j_call: TRBJ2-7
clone_size: .

cdr3_aa: CASSPRGGDTQYF
cdr3_nt: TGTGCCAGCAGCCCCCGGGGCGGGGATACGCAGTATTTT
cdr3_length: 13
v_call: TRBV7-9
d_call: .
j_call: TRBJ2-3
clone_size: .

cdr3_aa: CASSATGDSGELFF
cdr3_nt: TGTGCCAGCAGCGCTACAGGGGACAGCGGGGAGCTGTTTTTT
cdr3_length: 14
v_call: TRBV7-9
d_call: TRBD1
j_call: TRBJ2-2
clone_size: .

cdr3_aa: CASSPKDRTWGYTF
cdr3_nt: TGTGCCAGCTCACCAAAAGACAGGACCTGGGGCTACACCTTC
cdr3_length: 14
v_call: TRBV18
d_call: .
j_call: TRBJ1-2
clone_size: .

cdr3_aa: CASSQLPLRTATNEKLFF
cdr3_nt: TGCGCCAGCAGCCAACTTCCCCTGAGGACAGCAACTAATGAAAAACTGTTTTTT
cdr3_length: 18
v_call: TRBV4-1
d_call: .
j_call: TRBJ1-4
clone_size: .